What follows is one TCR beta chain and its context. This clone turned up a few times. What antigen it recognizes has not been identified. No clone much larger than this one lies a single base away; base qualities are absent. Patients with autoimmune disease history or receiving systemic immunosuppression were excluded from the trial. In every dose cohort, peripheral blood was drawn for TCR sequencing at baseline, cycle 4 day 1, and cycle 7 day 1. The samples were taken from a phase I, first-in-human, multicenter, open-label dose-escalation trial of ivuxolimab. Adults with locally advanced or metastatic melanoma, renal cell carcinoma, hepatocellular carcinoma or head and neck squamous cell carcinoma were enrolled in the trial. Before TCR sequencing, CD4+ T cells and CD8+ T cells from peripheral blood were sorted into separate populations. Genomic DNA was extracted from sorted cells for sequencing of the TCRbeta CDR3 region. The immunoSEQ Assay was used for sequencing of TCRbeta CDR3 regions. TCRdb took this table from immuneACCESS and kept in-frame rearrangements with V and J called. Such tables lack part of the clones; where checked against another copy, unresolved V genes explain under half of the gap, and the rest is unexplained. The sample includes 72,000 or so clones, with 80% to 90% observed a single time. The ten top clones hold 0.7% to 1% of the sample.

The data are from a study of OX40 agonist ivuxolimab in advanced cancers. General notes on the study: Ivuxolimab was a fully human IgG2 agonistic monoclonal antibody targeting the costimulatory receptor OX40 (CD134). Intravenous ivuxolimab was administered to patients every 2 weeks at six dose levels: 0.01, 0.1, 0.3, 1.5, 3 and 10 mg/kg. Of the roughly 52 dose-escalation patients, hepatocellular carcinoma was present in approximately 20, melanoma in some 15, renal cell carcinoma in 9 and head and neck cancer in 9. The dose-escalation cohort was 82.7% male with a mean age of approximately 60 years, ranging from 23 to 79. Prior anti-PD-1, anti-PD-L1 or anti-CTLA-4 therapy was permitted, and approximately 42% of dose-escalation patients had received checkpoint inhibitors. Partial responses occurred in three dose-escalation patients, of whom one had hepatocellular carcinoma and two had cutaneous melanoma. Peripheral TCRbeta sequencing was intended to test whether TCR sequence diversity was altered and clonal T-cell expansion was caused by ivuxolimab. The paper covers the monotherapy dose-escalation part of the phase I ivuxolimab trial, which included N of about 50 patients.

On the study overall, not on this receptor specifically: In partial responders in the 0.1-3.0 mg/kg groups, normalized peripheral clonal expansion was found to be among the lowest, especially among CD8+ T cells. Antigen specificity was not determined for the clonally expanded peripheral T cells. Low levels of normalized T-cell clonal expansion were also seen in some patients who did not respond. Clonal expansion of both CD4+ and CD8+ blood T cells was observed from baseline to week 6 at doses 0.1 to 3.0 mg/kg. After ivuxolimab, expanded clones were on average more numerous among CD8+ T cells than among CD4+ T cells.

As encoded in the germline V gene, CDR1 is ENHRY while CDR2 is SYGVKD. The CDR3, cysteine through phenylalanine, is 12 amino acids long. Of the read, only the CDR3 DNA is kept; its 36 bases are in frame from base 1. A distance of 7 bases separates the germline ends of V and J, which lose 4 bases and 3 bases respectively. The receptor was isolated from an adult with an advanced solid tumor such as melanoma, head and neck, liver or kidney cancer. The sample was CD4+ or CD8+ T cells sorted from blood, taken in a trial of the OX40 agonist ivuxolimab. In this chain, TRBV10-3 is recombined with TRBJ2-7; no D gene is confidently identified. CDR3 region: CAISAWNYEQYF. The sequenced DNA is TGTGCCATCAGTGCCTGGAACTACGAGCAGTACTTC.